Included here is one T cell receptor (beta chain) sequence, with context. Generated by immunoSEQ multiplex PCR, the TCRdb table keeps only in-frame clones and is missing some. The sample contains roughly 70,000 clones, about 88% of which appear only once. V dropped 6 bases and J dropped 4 bases, with 14 bases sitting between them. Germline assignment: CDR1 SNHLY and CDR2 FYNNEI. The CDR3 has 14 residues. This sample is part of a study of blood T cell repertoires in COVID-19. Overall study: COVID-19 samples collected from the United States, Italy and Spain covered acute and convalescent phases.

This chain connects TRBV2 to TRBJ2-3, with D perhaps matching TRBD2 (6 bases). The origin of this receptor is a man between 70 and 80 years old with acute or convalescent COVID-19. The sample taken for sequencing was peripheral blood. The CDR3 protein is CASSPTSNPDTQYF. The CDR3 nucleotides are TGTGCCAGCAGCCCAACTAGCAATCCAGATACGCAGTATTTT.